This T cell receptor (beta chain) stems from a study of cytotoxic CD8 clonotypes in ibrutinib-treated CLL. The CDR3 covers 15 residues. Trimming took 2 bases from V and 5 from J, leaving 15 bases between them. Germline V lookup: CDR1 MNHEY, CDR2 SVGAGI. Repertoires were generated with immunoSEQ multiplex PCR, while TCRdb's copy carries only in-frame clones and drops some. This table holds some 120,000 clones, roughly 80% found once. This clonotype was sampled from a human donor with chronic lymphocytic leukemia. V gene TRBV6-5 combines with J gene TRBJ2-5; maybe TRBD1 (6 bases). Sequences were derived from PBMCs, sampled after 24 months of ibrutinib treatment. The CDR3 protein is CASSYGDNTRETQYF. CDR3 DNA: TGTGCCAGCAGTTACGGGGACAACACGAGGGAGACCCAGTACTTC.